These 30 T cell receptor beta chains originate from one sample sequenced in a study of T-cell memory formation after mild COVID-19. TCRdb ran MiXCR on the 5' RACE reads and lists one entry per CDR3 protein. Of under 650,000 distinct CDR3 sequences listed, 15% to 20% were seen once; the top ten hold approximately 12%. The source material was PBMCs or a T cell subset sorted from them (not recorded which). Source of these receptors: an adult woman who had mild COVID-19 (a few samples of this study predate the infection). Cell type and time point are not known.

This clonotype was seen a few times. The V and J genes are TRBV29-1 and TRBJ2-3; D unclear. Germline-derived CDR1 and CDR2 are SQVTM and ANQGSEA. This CDR3 contains 12 residues. Deletions cut 6 bases from V and 0 bases from J, with 7 bases between. CDR3 DNA sequence: TGCAGCGTCAGGCCAAGCACAGATACGCAGTATTTT. Amino acids: CSVRPSTDTQYF.

This clonotype has just a few counts. V gene TRBV7-9 combines with J gene TRBJ1-1; D not resolved. The CDR3 covers 15 residues. Trimming left V 0 bases short and J 1 base short, with 9 bases between. Per germline, CDR1 SEHNR and CDR2 FQNEAQ (reference sequence). Here the CDR3 reads CASSLAFTKNTEAFF. CDR3 bases: TGTGCCAGCAGCTTAGCGTTCACCAAGAACACTGAAGCTTTCTTT. Together with reference TRBV7-9 and TRBJ1-1, the CDR3 gives the full variable domain: DTGVSQNPRHKITKRGQNVTFRCDPISEHNRLYWYRQTLGQGPEFLTYFQNEAQLEKSRLLSDRFSAERPKGSFSTLEIQRTEQGDSAMYLCASSLAFTKNTEAFFGQGTRLTVV.

This clonotype was seen a few times. This chain uses TRBV4-2 with TRBJ1-5; TRBD1 matches at 10 bases. CDR3 size: 18 residues. Trimming removed 2 bases from V and 5 bases from J; junction bases left unmatched: 12. Germline V lookup: CDR1 LGHNA, CDR2 YNFKEQ. The CDR3 sequence is CASSQIPPGTGVDQPQHF. In DNA form, the CDR3 reads TGTGCCAGCAGCCAAATTCCCCCCGGGACAGGGGTAGATCAGCCCCAGCATTTT.

In this sample, this clonotype turned up a few times. This sequence joins TRBV7-9 and TRBJ2-7, with 8 bases aligning to TRBD1. Germline V lookup: CDR1 SEHNR, CDR2 FQNEAQ (reference sequence). The CDR3 covers 15 residues. With 4 bases clipped from V and 7 bases from J, the junction kept 12 bases outside the gene matches. The CDR3 nucleotides are TGTGCCAGCAGCTCTGACAGGGGATGGTCGCGGGAGCAGTACTTC. Translating it yields CASSSDRGWSREQYF.

This clonotype has at least ten counts. This sequence joins TRBV15 and TRBJ2-7; tentative D call: TRBD2 (5 bases). V shed 0 bases and J shed 1 base, with 13 bases lying between them. Germline lookup yields CDR1 LNHNV and CDR2 YYDKDF (reference sequence). This CDR3 is 16 amino acids long. The CDR3 DNA is TGTGCCACCAGCAGAGAAGGCACTAGAACTTCCTACGAGCAGTACTTC. Its protein is CATSREGTRTSYEQYF.

This clonotype was counted a few times. The chain links TRBV20-1 to TRBJ2-5; 13 bases line up with TRBD2. CDR1 and CDR2 (germline): DFQATT, SNEGSKA (reference sequence). This CDR3 has 16 amino acids. The trim removed 2 bases at V and 1 base at J, leaving 4 bases unmatched. The CDR3 nucleotides read TGCAGTGCTAGACCGGGACTAGCGGGACCCCAAGAGACCCAGTACTTC. This encodes CSARPGLAGPQETQYF.

This clonotype was detected only once. This chain joins TRBV5-5 and TRBJ1-5; 7 bases match TRBD1. Trimming took 5 bases from V and 2 from J; bases not matched to a gene: 7. This CDR3 comprises 15 residues. Germline lookup yields CDR1 SGHKS and CDR2 YYEKEE (reference sequence). The CDR3 sequence: CASRTTGSGNQPQHF. CDR3 DNA sequence: TGTGCCAGCAGGACGACAGGGAGCGGCAATCAGCCCCAGCATTTT.

The chain has TRBV12-3 or TRBV12-4 and TRBJ1-2, with D possibly matching TRBD1 (5 bases). CDR3 length: 13 residues. Trimming pared 5 bases from V and 2 bases from J, leaving 9 bases between. The CDR3 is CASSGRGNYGYTF. In DNA, the CDR3 is TGTGCCAGCAGTGGGAGGGGCAACTATGGCTACACCTTC.

CDR3 DNA: TGTGCCAGCAGCCAAGTAGTCGGAGCGTCGGGCAAGACCCAGTACTTC. It specifies CASSQVVGASGKTQYF. The rearrangement uses TRBV3-1 and TRBJ2-5; D ambiguous. Trimming left V 1 base short and J 6 bases short, with 18 bases between. The CDR3 totals 16 residues. Germline CDR1 LGHDT, CDR2 YNNKEL (reference sequence).

This chain uses TRBV9 with TRBJ2-5; TRBD2 is a possible D gene (6 bases). CDR3 size: 15 residues. V lost 3 bases, J lost 1 base, and 13 bases lay in between. The germline V gene encodes CDR1 SGDLS and CDR2 YYNGEE. CDR3 residues: CASSASGGPQETQYF. The CDR3 DNA reads TGTGCCAGCAGCGCATCCGGAGGGCCCCAAGAGACCCAGTACTTC.

The CDR3 DNA reads TGTGCCAGCAGCTTTACGTTAGGGGTCGGTAATCAGCCCCAGCATTTT. This gives the protein CASSFTLGVGNQPQHF. This chain links TRBV5-5 with TRBJ1-5, with D possibly matching TRBD1 (5 bases). This CDR3 has 16 amino acids. CDR1 SGHKS and CDR2 YYEKEE come from the germline V gene (reference sequence). Trimming shortened V by 2 bases and J by 4 bases, and 16 bases separated the two germline ends.

V usage is TRBV29-1 and J usage is TRBJ2-7; 8 bases agree with TRBD2. This CDR3 is built from 12 residues. The J segment lost 3 bases and the V segment lost 8 bases, leaving 6 bases of the junction unmatched. Germline V gives CDR1 SQVTM, CDR2 ANQGSEA. The CDR3 sequence: CSSRTSNYEQYF. The CDR3, as DNA: TGCAGCTCCCGGACTAGCAACTACGAGCAGTACTTC.

CDR3 bases: TGTGCCAGCAGCTTGTTCCGGGACAGGTGGATAGGCGCGCAGTATTTT. Amino acid sequence: CASSLFRDRWIGAQYF. The V gene is TRBV7-9, the J gene TRBJ2-3; TRBD1 aligns across 8 bases. The CDR3 has 16 amino acids. V was clipped by 3 bases and J by 10 bases; unmatched bases: 15. Germline CDR1 is SEHNR and CDR2 is FQNEAQ (reference sequence).

This clonotype has only a few counts. CDR3 loop: CASSLEPLAGWDEQYF. The CDR3 bases are TGTGCCAGCAGCTTAGAGCCCCTAGCGGGGTGGGACGAGCAGTACTTC. V gene TRBV7-6 combines with J gene TRBJ2-7; TRBD2 agrees at 9 bases. The CDR3 has 16 amino acids. V was clipped by 1 base and J by 5 bases; unmatched bases: 9. Germline CDR1 reads SGHVS; CDR2 reads FNYEAQ.

The gene calls are TRBV14 and TRBJ2-3; 7 bases agree with TRBD2. CDR1 and CDR2 from the germline V gene are SGHDN and FVKESK. Losses at the gene ends were 2 bases for V and 2 bases for J; bases not matched to a gene: 7. This CDR3 spans 16 amino acids. CDR3 sequence: CASSQRLAVITDTQYF. The CDR3 bases are TGTGCCAGCAGCCAAAGGCTAGCGGTCATCACAGATACGCAGTATTTT.

The chain recombines TRBV20-1 with TRBJ1-1; TRBD1 matches at 10 bases. After removal of 6 bases from V and 0 bases from J, the junction contained 19 bases not matched to a gene. CDR1 is DFQATT, CDR2 SNEGSKA, per germline (reference sequence). The CDR3 spans 19 residues. The CDR3 coding sequence is TGCAGTGCCCCCCCGGGACAGGGGCGGATGGGGTGGATGAACACTGAAGCTTTCTTT. Translated: CSAPPGQGRMGWMNTEAFF.

This clonotype showed up just a few times. The genes are TRBV5-5 and TRBJ2-1; possibly TRBD1 for D (6 bases). CDR1 SGHKS and CDR2 YYEKEE come from the germline V gene (reference sequence). Between the trimmed V and J ends, which lost 4 bases and 4 bases, there was a span of 12 bases. There are 14 residues in the CDR3. The CDR3 reads CASSAGQRYNEQFF. CDR3 sequence (DNA): TGTGCCAGCAGCGCTGGACAGCGGTACAATGAGCAGTTCTTC.

This clonotype was observed a handful of times. V and J are TRBV6-5 and TRBJ2-5, with D hard to call. The V end was cut by 9 bases, the J end by 0 bases, with 17 bases between. The CDR3 is 15 residues long. CDR1 and CDR2 from the germline V gene are MNHEY and SVGAGI. The CDR3 here is CASRTWRPYQETQYF. The CDR3 DNA follows: TGTGCCAGTAGAACTTGGAGACCCTACCAAGAGACCCAGTACTTC.

V usage is TRBV6-2 or TRBV6-3 and J usage is TRBJ2-1; 7 nucleotides match TRBD1. V trimming: 5 bases; J trimming: 7 bases; junction bases outside the gene matches: 14. The CDR3 consists of 16 residues. Germline-derived CDR1 and CDR2 are MNHEY and SVGEGT. The CDR3 spells CASSLLGQIPENEQFF. The CDR3 nucleotides are TGTGCCAGCAGTCTGTTGGGACAGATCCCCGAGAATGAGCAGTTCTTC.

The chain links TRBV20-1 to TRBJ2-1; D ambiguous. V lost 3 bases, J lost 10 bases, and 16 bases lay in between. This CDR3 spans 13 amino acids. Germline V lookup: CDR1 DFQATT, CDR2 SNEGSKA (reference sequence). The CDR3: CSARSSTRYEQFF. DNA of the CDR3: TGCAGTGCTAGGTCTTCCACCCGCTACGAGCAGTTCTTC.

The rearrangement links TRBV12-3 or TRBV12-4 to TRBJ2-7, with 9 nucleotides matching TRBD2. V lost 0 bases to trimming and J lost 5 bases; unmatched junction nucleotides: 5. CDR3 length: 15 amino acids. In DNA, the CDR3 is TGTGCCAGCAGTTTAGCGGCGGGGGGGCGGAACGAGCAGTACTTC. Residues: CASSLAAGGRNEQYF.

The table lists this clonotype with a few counts. The chain employs TRBV18 and TRBJ1-2; D is undetermined. Trimming took off 2 bases at V and 10 bases at J, with 14 bases between the two ends. Germline CDR1 KGHSH, CDR2 LQKENI. The CDR3 extends over 13 amino acids. CDR3 coding DNA: TGTGCCAGCTCACCAACGGTCAAGCCCCTCTACACCTTC. Translation: CASSPTVKPLYTF.

This clonotype appeared a few times. V gene TRBV3-1 combines with J gene TRBJ2-7; TRBD2 matches at 8 bases. Germline CDR1 is LGHDT and CDR2 is YNNKEL (reference sequence). The CDR3 has 16 residues. Trimming took 3 bases from V and 2 from J; bases not matched to a gene: 9. The CDR3 spells CASSQGPGLGAYEQYF. As DNA, the CDR3 is TGTGCCAGCAGCCAGGGGCCGGGACTAGGCGCCTACGAGCAGTACTTC.

The gene calls are TRBV5-6 and TRBJ2-3, with 10 nucleotides matching TRBD2. CDR1 is SGHDT and CDR2 is YYEEEE in the germline V gene. V lost 0 bases and J lost 2; bases outside the gene matches: 6. CDR3 length: 17 amino acids. Here the CDR3 DNA reads TGTGCCAGCAGCTTGGCTGTACTAGCGGGGCCCACAGATACGCAGTATTTT. The encoded protein is CASSLAVLAGPTDTQYF.

In the case of this clonotype: Given a much more abundant clone one base away, this may be a read error. Here the CDR3 omits its conserved ending phenylalanine or tryptophan, so a read error is the likely source. J is TRBJ1-1 and V is TRBV7-3; D perhaps matches TRBD1 (5 bases). Germline CDR1 and CDR2: SGHTA and FQGTGA. V lost 4 bases and J lost 1, with 13 bases in between. This CDR3 spans 15 amino acids. The CDR3 loop reads CASSSAGLGNTEAFY. The CDR3, as DNA: TGTGCCAGCAGCTCGGCGGGACTCGGGAACACTGAAGCTTTCTAT.

The chain employs TRBV7-2 and TRBJ2-3; weak D call: TRBD2 (6 bases). Looked up from germline, CDR1 is SGHTA and CDR2 is FQGNSA. Trimming removed 7 bases from V and 6 bases from J, with 26 bases in between. The CDR3 is 17 residues long. CDR3 sequence: CASTPRYPGGGRDTQYF. The CDR3, as DNA: TGTGCCAGCACCCCCCGTTACCCTGGAGGAGGGCGGGATACGCAGTATTTT. The full variable domain, its missing parts supplied by reference TRBV7-2 and TRBJ2-3, is GAGVSQSPSNKVTEKGKDVELRCDPISGHTALYWYRQSLGQGLEFLIYFQGNSAPDKSGLPSDRFSAERTGGSVSTLTIQRTQQEDSAVYLCASTPRYPGGGRDTQYFGPGTRLTVL.

J is TRBJ2-1 and V is TRBV7-9, with 7 bases identical to TRBD1. After removal of 2 bases from V and 0 bases from J, the junction contained 7 bases not matched to a gene. This CDR3 spans 17 amino acids. The germline CDR1 and CDR2 sequences are SEHNR and FQNEAQ (reference sequence). In DNA form, the CDR3 reads TGTGCCAGCAGCTTATTCGCGACAGGGAGCTCCTACAATGAGCAGTTCTTC. Its protein is CASSLFATGSSYNEQFF.

The J gene is TRBJ2-2, the V gene TRBV4-1; D uncertain. The V and J ends lost 2 bases and 2 bases respectively, with 12 bases between them. The CDR3 has 16 amino acids. The germline V gene encodes CDR1 MGHRA and CDR2 YSYEKL. CDR3 DNA: TGCGCCAGCAGCCAAAGACCTAATGATAACACCGGGGAGCTGTTTTTT. Protein product: CASSQRPNDNTGELFF.

At least ten counts were recorded for this clonotype. The chain employs TRBV18 and TRBJ2-7, with unresolved D. The CDR3 sequence is 13 residues long. The V and J ends lost 6 bases and 7 bases respectively, with 16 bases between them. The germline V gene encodes CDR1 KGHSH and CDR2 LQKENI. CDR3 nucleotide sequence: TGTGCCAGCTCCCTTAATCTCGGCGAGGAGCAGTACTTC. This sequence encodes CASSLNLGEEQYF.

J is TRBJ2-5 and V is TRBV30; no firm D call. CDR3 length: 11 residues. Germline V gene lookup returns CDR1 GTSNPN and CDR2 SVGIG (reference sequence). With 3 bases removed from V and 5 bases from J, the gap between germline ends came to 7 bases. CDR3 DNA: TGTGCCTGGAGGCAGCCGGAGACCCAGTACTTC. It translates to CAWRQPETQYF.